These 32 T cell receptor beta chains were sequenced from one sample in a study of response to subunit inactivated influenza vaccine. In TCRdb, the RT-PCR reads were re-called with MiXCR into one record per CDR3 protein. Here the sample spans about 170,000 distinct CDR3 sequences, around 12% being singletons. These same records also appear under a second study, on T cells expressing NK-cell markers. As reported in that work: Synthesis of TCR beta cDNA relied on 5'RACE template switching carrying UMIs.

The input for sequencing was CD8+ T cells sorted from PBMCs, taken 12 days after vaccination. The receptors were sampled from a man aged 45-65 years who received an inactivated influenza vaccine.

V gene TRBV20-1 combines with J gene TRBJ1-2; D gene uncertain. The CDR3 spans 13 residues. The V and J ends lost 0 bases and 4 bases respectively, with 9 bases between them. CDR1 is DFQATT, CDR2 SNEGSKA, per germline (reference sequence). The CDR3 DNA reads TGCAGTGCTAGAGACCTGACTGGCTATGGCTACACCTTC. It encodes CSARDLTGYGYTF.

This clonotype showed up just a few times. The CDR3 nucleotides are TGTGCCAGCAGTTCGCTAGCGGGTCCCTACGAGCAGTACTTC. Protein sequence: CASSSLAGPYEQYF. The V call is TRBV27, the J call TRBJ2-7; 8 bases are a match to TRBD2. The CDR3 sequence is 14 residues long. CDR1 and CDR2 from the germline V gene are MNHEY and SMNVEV (reference sequence). Trimming removed 4 bases from V and 2 bases from J; junction bases left unmatched: 4.

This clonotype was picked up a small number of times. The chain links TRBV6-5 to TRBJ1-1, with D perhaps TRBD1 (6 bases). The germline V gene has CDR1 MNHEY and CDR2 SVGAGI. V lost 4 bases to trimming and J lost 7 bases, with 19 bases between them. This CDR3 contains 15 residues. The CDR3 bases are TGTGCCAGCAGTTCGGGAAAAGGGGGGTTAAGTGAAGCTTTCTTT. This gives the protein CASSSGKGGLSEAFF.

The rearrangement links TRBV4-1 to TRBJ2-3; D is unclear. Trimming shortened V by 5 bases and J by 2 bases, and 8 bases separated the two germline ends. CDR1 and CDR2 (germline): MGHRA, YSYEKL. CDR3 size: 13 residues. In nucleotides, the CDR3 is TGCGCCAGCAGCTGGGAATTCACAGATACGCAGTATTTT. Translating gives CASSWEFTDTQYF.

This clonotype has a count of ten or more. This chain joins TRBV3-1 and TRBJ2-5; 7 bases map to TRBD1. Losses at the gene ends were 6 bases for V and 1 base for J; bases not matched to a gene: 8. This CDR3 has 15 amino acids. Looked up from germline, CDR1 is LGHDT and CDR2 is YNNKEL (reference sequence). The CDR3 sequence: CASRSRDSLQETQYF. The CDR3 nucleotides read TGTGCCAGCAGATCCCGGGACAGCCTCCAAGAGACCCAGTACTTC.

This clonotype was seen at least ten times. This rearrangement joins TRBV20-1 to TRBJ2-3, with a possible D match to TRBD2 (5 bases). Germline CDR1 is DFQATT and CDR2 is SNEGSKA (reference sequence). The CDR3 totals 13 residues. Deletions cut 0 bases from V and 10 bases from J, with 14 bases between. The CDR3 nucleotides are TGCAGTGCTAGAGACCCCCGCCGGGGTTCGCAGTATTTT. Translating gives CSARDPRRGSQYF.

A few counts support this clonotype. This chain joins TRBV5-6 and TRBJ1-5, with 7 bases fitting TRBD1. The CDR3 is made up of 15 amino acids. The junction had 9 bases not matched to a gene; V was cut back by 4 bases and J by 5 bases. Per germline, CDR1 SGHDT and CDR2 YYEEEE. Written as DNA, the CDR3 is TGTGCCAGCAGCCCCTCGACAGGGAATTATCAGCCCCAGCATTTT. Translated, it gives CASSPSTGNYQPQHF.

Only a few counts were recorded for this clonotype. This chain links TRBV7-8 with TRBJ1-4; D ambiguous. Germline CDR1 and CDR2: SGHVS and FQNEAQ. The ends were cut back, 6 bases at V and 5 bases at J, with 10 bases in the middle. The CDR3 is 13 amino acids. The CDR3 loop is CASSDFPNEKLFF. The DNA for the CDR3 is TGTGCCAGCAGTGACTTCCCCAATGAAAAACTGTTTTTT.

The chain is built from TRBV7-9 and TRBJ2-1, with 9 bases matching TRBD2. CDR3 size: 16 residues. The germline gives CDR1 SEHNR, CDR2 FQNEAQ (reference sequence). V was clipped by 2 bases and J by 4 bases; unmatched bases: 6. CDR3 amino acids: CASSLQGGRAYNEQFF. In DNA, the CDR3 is TGTGCCAGCAGCTTACAGGGCGGGAGGGCTTACAATGAGCAGTTCTTC.

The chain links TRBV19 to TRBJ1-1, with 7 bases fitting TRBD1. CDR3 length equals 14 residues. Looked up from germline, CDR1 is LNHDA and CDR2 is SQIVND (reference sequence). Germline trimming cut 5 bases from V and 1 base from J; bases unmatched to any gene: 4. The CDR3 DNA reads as TGTGCCAGTAGTTGGGGACAGAGGAACACTGAAGCTTTCTTT. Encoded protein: CASSWGQRNTEAFF.

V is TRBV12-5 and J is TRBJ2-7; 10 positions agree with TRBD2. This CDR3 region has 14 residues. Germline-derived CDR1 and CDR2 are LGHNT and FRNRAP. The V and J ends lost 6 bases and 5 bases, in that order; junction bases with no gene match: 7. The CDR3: CASGIAGGSHEQYF. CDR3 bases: TGTGCTAGTGGAATAGCGGGAGGTTCCCACGAGCAGTACTTC.

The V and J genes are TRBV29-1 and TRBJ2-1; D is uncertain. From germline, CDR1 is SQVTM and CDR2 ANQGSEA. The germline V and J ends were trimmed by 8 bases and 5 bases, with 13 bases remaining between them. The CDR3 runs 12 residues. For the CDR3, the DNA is TGCAGCCCCCTTGAAGGCAACAATGAGCAGTTCTTC. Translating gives CSPLEGNNEQFF.

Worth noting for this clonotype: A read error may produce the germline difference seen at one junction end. The CDR3 bases are TGCGCCAGCAGCGGGATTGGAGAGGGAGGCACCGGGGAGCTGCTTTTT. Amino acids: CASSGIGEGGTGELLF. The chain joins TRBV5-1 to TRBJ2-2, with D perhaps TRBD2 (6 bases). The CDR3 is made up of 16 amino acids. CDR1 is SGHRS and CDR2 is YFSETQ in the germline V gene.

The CDR3 reads CASSLRRYEQYF. The DNA for the CDR3 is TGTGCCAGCAGTTTACGGCGCTACGAGCAGTACTTC. The gene calls are TRBV28 and TRBJ2-7, with D unclear. Trimming removed 2 bases from V and 3 bases from J, with 5 bases in between. The CDR3 sequence is 12 residues long. Looked up from germline, CDR1 is MDHEN and CDR2 is SYDVKM.

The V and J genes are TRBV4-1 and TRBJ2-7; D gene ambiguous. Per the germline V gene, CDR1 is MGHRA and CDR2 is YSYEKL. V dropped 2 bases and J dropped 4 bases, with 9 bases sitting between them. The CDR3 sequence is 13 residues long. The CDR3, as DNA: TGCGCCAGCAGCCAATTCCTCCTGTACGAGCAGTACTTC. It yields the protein CASSQFLLYEQYF.

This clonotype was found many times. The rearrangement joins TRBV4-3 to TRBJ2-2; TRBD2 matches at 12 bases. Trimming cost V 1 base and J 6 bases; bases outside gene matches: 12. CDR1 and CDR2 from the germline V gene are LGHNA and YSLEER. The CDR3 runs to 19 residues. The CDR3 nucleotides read TGCGCCAGCAGCCAAGGGGGGTCTAGCGGGAGGGCCTATCCCGGGGAGCTGTTTTTT. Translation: CASSQGGSSGRAYPGELFF.

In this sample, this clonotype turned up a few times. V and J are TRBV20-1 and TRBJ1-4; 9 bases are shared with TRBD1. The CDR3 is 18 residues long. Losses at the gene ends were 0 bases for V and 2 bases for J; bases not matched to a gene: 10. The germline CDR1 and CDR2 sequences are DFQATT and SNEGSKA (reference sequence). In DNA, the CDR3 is TGCAGTGCTAGAGATCTCCGGGACAGGGCTAATACTAATGAAAAACTGTTTTTT. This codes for CSARDLRDRANTNEKLFF.

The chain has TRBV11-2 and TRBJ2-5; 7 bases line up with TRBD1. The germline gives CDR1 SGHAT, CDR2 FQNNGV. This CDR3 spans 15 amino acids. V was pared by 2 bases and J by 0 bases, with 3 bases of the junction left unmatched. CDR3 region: CASSLRGQNQETQYF. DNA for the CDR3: TGTGCCAGCAGCTTACGGGGACAGAACCAAGAGACCCAGTACTTC. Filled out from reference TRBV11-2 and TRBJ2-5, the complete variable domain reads EAGVAQSPRYKIIEKRQSVAFWCNPISGHATLYWYQQILGQGPKLLIQFQNNGVVDDSQLPKDRFSAERLKGVDSTLKIQPAKLEDSAVYLCASSLRGQNQETQYFGPGTRLLVL.

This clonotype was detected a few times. The CDR3 is CASSSTSGGASTGELFF. CDR3 coding DNA: TGTGCCAGCAGTTCAACTAGCGGGGGGGCCAGTACCGGGGAGCTGTTTTTT. This rearrangement joins TRBV12-3 or TRBV12-4 to TRBJ2-2; 13 nucleotides align to TRBD2. The CDR3 runs to 17 residues. V lost 4 bases, J lost 5 bases, and 7 bases stayed unmatched.

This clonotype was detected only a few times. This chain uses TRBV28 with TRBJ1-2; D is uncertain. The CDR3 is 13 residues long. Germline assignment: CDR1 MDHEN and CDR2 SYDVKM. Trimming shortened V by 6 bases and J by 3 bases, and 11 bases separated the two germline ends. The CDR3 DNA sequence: TGTGCCAGCAGCCCGGACGGGTACTATGGCTACACCTTC. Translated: CASSPDGYYGYTF.

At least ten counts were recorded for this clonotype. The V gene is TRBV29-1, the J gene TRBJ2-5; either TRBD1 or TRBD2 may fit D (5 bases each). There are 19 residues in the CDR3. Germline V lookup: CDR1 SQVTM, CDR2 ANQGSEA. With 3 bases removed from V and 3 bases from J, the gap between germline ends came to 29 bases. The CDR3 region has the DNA TGCAGCGTTGATGGGGTCCGGGACCAATACCGTAAACCCAAAGAGACCCAGTACTTC. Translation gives CSVDGVRDQYRKPKETQYF. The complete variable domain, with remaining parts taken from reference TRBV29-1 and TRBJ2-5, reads SAVISQKPSRDICQRGTSLTIQCQVDSQVTMMFWYRQQPGQSLTLIATANQGSEATYESGFVIDKFPISRPNLTFSTLTVSNMSPEDSSIYLCSVDGVRDQYRKPKETQYFGPGTRLLVL.

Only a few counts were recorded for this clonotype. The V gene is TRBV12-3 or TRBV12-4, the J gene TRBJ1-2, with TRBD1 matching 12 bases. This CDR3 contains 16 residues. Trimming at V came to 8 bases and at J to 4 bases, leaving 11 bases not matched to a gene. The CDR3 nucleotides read TGTGCCAGCGGAGGGACAGGGGGCGCGGAGATCTATGGCTACACCTTC. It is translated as CASGGTGGAEIYGYTF.

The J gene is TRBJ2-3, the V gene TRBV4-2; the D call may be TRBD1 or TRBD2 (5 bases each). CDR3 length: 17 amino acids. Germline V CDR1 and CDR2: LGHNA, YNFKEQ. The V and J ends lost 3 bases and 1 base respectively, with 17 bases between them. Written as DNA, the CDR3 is TGTGCCAGCAGCCAGTATGTCGGGACGGCCGGCACAGATACGCAGTATTTT. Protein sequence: CASSQYVGTAGTDTQYF.

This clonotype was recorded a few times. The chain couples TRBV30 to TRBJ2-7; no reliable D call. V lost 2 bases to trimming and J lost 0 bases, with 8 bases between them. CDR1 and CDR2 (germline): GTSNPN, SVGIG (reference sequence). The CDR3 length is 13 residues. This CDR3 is CAWSRSASYEQYF. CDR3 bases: TGTGCCTGGAGTAGATCCGCCTCCTACGAGCAGTACTTC.

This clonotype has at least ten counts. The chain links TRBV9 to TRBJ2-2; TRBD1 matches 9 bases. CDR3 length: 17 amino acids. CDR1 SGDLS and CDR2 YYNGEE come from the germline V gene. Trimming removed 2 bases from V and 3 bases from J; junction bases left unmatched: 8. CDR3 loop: CASSVRRQGGDTGELFF. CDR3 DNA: TGTGCCAGCAGCGTTCGACGACAGGGGGGGGACACCGGGGAGCTGTTTTTT.

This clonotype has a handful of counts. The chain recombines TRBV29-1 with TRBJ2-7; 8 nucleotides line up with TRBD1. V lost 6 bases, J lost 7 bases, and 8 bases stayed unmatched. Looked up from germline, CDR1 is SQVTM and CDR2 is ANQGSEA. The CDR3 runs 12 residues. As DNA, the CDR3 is TGCAGCGTGAGGCAGGGGGCGAGGGAGCAGTACTTC. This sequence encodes CSVRQGAREQYF.

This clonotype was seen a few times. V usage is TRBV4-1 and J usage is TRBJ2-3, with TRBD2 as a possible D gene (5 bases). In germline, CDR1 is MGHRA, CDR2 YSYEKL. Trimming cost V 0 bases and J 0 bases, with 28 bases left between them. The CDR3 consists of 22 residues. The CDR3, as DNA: TGCGCCAGCAGCCAAGATTGGTTAAGCACGGACTTATCAGAGTCTAGCACAGATACGCAGTATTTT. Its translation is CASSQDWLSTDLSESSTDTQYF.

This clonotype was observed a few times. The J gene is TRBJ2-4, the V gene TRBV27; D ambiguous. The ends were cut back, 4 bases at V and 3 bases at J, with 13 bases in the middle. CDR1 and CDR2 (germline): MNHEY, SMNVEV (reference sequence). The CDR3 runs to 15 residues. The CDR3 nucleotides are TGTGCCAGCAGTTCTGGTCGGTTTTACAAAAACATTCAGTACTTC. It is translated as CASSSGRFYKNIQYF.

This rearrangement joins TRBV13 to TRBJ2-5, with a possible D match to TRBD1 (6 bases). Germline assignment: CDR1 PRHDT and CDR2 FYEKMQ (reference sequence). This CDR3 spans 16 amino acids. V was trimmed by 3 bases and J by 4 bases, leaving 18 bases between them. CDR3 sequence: CASSLTETGTRETQYF. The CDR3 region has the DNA TGTGCCAGCAGCTTGACTGAAACAGGGACCCGAGAGACCCAGTACTTC.

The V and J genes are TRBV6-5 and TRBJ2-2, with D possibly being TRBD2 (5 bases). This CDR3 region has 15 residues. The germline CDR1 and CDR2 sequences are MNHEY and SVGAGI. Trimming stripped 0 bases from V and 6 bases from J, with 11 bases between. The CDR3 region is CASSYSIPGSGELFF. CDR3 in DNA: TGTGCCAGCAGTTACTCGATACCGGGGTCCGGGGAGCTGTTTTTT.

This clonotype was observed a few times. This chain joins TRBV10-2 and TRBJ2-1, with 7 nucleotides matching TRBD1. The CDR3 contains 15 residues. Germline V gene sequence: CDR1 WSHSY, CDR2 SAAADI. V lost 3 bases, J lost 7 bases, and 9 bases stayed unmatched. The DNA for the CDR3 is TGCGCCAGCAGTGATCGTACAGGGGCCTGGAATGAGCAGTTCTTC. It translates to CASSDRTGAWNEQFF.

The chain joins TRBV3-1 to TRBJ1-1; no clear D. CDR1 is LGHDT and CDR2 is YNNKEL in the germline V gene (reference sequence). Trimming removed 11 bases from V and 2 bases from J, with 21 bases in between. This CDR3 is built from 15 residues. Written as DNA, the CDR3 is TGTGCCTCCAGCCAAGCATGGTTACAAAACACTGAAGCTTTCTTT. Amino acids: CASSQAWLQNTEAFF.